The 17 T cell receptor beta chains in this list originate from one sample, sequenced in a study of blood T cell repertoires in COVID-19. Only in-frame clones appear in the TCRdb table, and some are missing; sequencing was by immunoSEQ multiplex PCR. The profile shows roughly 140,000 clones, under 90% of them singletons. The sequenced material came from PBMCs or T cells enriched from blood (not recorded which). These receptors were collected from a man aged 45 to 65 who had recovered from COVID-19.

The chain employs TRBV5-1 and TRBJ1-1; 7 bases align to TRBD1. This CDR3 region has 16 residues. CDR1 is SGHRS and CDR2 is YFSETQ in the germline V gene. The J segment lost 0 bases and the V segment lost 2 bases, leaving 7 bases of the junction unmatched. The DNA for the CDR3 is TGCGCCAGCAGCTTAATGGGCCAGGGGGTGAACACTGAAGCTTTCTTT. Protein product: CASSLMGQGVNTEAFF. Drawing the rest from reference TRBV5-1 and TRBJ1-1, the complete variable domain is KAGVTQTPRYLIKTRGQQVTLSCSPISGHRSVSWYQQTPGQGLQFLFEYFSETQRNKGNFPGRFSGRQFSNSRSEMNVSTLELGDSALYLCASSLMGQGVNTEAFFGQGTRLTVV.

The chain recombines TRBV29-1 with TRBJ2-1; TRBD1 matches 8 bases. This CDR3 has 12 residues. The ends lost 8 bases at V and 5 bases at J; junction bases unmatched: 5. Germline-derived CDR1 and CDR2 are SQVTM and ANQGSEA. As DNA, the CDR3 is TGCAGCTCAGACAGGGGCCACAATGAGCAGTTCTTC. It codes for CSSDRGHNEQFF.

V and J are TRBV6-5 and TRBJ2-7; 11 bases are a match to TRBD1. CDR1 and CDR2 (germline): MNHEY, SVGAGI. The CDR3 has 15 residues. V dropped 2 bases and J dropped 3; count of bases not matched to a gene: 3. CDR3 sequence: CASSYGGTGGYEQYF. The CDR3 DNA reads as TGTGCCAGCAGTTACGGGGGGACAGGGGGCTACGAGCAGTACTTC.

This rearrangement joins TRBV7-2 to TRBJ1-2, with 12 nucleotides matching TRBD1. The ends lost 4 bases at V and 8 bases at J; junction bases unmatched: 8. The germline gives CDR1 SGHTA, CDR2 FQGNSA. CDR3 length equals 15 residues. CDR3 region: CASSSGTGGYKGYTF. The CDR3 DNA follows: TGTGCCAGCAGCTCCGGGACAGGGGGCTATAAGGGCTACACCTTC.

This clone was seen a single time. This rearrangement joins TRBV12-5 to TRBJ2-1, with 7 bases lining up with TRBD2. The ends lost 2 bases at V and 9 bases at J; junction bases unmatched: 10. The CDR3 contains 15 residues. Germline values: CDR1 LGHNT, CDR2 FRNRAP. CDR3 sequence (DNA): TGTGCTAGTGGTTTGCGTCGCCCCGGGGAGGGTGAGCAGTTCTTC. The encoded protein is CASGLRRPGEGEQFF.

The chain carries TRBV7-2 and TRBJ2-2; TRBD2 matches at 11 bases. Germline assignment: CDR1 SGHTA and CDR2 FQGNSA. Trimming took 3 bases from V and 2 from J; bases not matched to a gene: 8. The CDR3 spans 18 residues. The CDR3 region is CASSFHPTSGGNTGELFF. The CDR3 bases are TGTGCCAGCAGCTTTCACCCCACTAGCGGGGGAAACACCGGGGAGCTGTTTTTT.

The V and J genes are TRBV5-6 and TRBJ1-2; tentative D call: TRBD1 (6 bases). V dropped 6 bases and J dropped 4 bases, with 10 bases sitting between them. CDR1 SGHDT and CDR2 YYEEEE come from the germline V gene. This CDR3 is built from 12 residues. The CDR3 bases are TGTGCCAGCACCCTAGGGGGCTATGGCTACACCTTC. The encoded protein is CASTLGGYGYTF. The whole variable domain, remainder taken from reference TRBV5-6 and TRBJ1-2, is DAGVTQSPTHLIKTRGQQVTLRCSPKSGHDTVSWYQQALGQGPQFIFQYYEEEERQRGNFPDRFSGHQFPNYSSELNVNALLLGDSALYLCASTLGGYGYTFGSGTRLTVV.

The chain links TRBV18 to TRBJ2-5; perhaps TRBD1 as D (5 bases). Trimming shortened V by 5 bases and J by 5 bases, and 18 bases separated the two germline ends. Per the germline V gene, CDR1 is KGHSH and CDR2 is LQKENI. The CDR3 runs 15 residues. The chain's CDR3 is CASSMPGSLKETQYF. The CDR3 DNA reads as TGTGCCAGCTCAATGCCAGGGTCCCTAAAGGAGACCCAGTACTTC.

This clone was seen a single time. The chain joins TRBV2 to TRBJ2-7; D is ambiguous. CDR3 length: 13 residues. V lost 2 bases and J lost 3, with 8 bases in between. The germline gives CDR1 SNHLY, CDR2 FYNNEI. CDR3 residues: CASSELVGYEQYF. The CDR3 nucleotides are TGTGCCAGCAGTGAACTAGTTGGCTACGAGCAGTACTTC.

The genes are TRBV5-1 and TRBJ2-2; a possible D gene is TRBD2 (5 bases). Germline V CDR1 and CDR2: SGHRS, YFSETQ. The CDR3 runs 13 residues. With 3 bases removed from V and 5 bases from J, the gap between germline ends came to 8 bases. CDR3 DNA sequence: TGCGCCAGCAGCTCAAGGGAGACCGGGGAGCTGTTTTTT. Its translation: CASSSRETGELFF.

This clone was counted once. V usage is TRBV30 and J usage is TRBJ1-2; a weak D match, TRBD1 (6 bases). Germline CDR1 is GTSNPN and CDR2 is SVGIG (reference sequence). The CDR3 runs to 16 residues. V was trimmed by 1 base and J by 5 bases, leaving 20 bases between them. The CDR3 loop reads CAWSGTEALPWYGYTF. The CDR3 nucleotides read TGTGCCTGGAGTGGGACAGAGGCCCTACCTTGGTATGGCTACACCTTC.

The rearrangement links TRBV5-4 to TRBJ2-5; possibly TRBD1 for D (6 bases). CDR1 and CDR2 (germline): SGHNT, YYREEE (reference sequence). Between the trimmed V and J ends, which lost 3 bases and 4 bases, there was a span of 10 bases. The CDR3 is made up of 13 amino acids. The CDR3 sequence is CASSSTGTETQYF. CDR3 coding DNA: TGTGCCAGCAGCTCGACAGGAACAGAGACCCAGTACTTC.

This rearrangement joins TRBV3-1 (or the pseudogene TRBV3-2) to TRBJ1-1; maybe TRBD1 (5 bases). This CDR3 region has 15 residues. Per the germline V gene, CDR1 is LGHDT and CDR2 is YNNKEL (reference sequence). V lost 7 bases and J 3 bases, leaving 18 bases between the germline ends. CDR3 DNA: TGTGCCAGCAACAACGTAGGAGGGGCCCACACTGAAGCTTTCTTT. It encodes CASNNVGGAHTEAFF.

The chain employs TRBV5-4 and TRBJ2-3, with D possibly matching TRBD2 (6 bases). V was cut by 0 bases and J by 3 bases, with 11 bases left in between. This CDR3 spans 15 amino acids. Germline V gives CDR1 SGHNT, CDR2 YYREEE (reference sequence). The CDR3 DNA reads as TGTGCCAGCAGCTTGGGTCCGGGAGAGACAGATACGCAGTATTTT. Protein: CASSLGPGETDTQYF.

The V and J genes are TRBV2 and TRBJ1-6, with TRBD1 matching 7 bases. The CDR3 sequence is 15 residues long. The junction had 8 bases not matched to a gene; V was cut back by 6 bases and J by 6 bases. The germline V gene encodes CDR1 SNHLY and CDR2 FYNNEI. The CDR3 region is CASSSEGQLNSPLHF. The CDR3, as DNA: TGTGCCAGCAGCAGCGAGGGACAGCTTAATTCACCCCTCCACTTT.

This chain uses TRBV7-2 with TRBJ2-2; 7 bases are shared with TRBD1. The CDR3 contains 14 residues. Unmatched junction bases numbered 3, after V lost 3 bases and J lost 5 bases. CDR1 and CDR2 (germline): SGHTA, FQGNSA. The CDR3 loop reads CASSFVRGTGELFF. The CDR3 region has the DNA TGTGCCAGCAGCTTTGTCAGGGGGACCGGGGAGCTGTTTTTT.

The chain is built from TRBV9 and TRBJ1-1; D is unclear. Trimming took off 0 bases at V and 2 bases at J, with 5 bases between the two ends. Germline V gene lookup returns CDR1 SGDLS and CDR2 YYNGEE. The CDR3 has 13 amino acids. DNA of the CDR3: TGTGCCAGCAGCGTAGATATAAACACTGAAGCTTTCTTT. Its protein product is CASSVDINTEAFF. The full variable domain, rest sourced from reference TRBV9 and TRBJ1-1, is DSGVTQTPKHLITATGQRVTLRCSPRSGDLSVYWYQQSLDQGLQFLIQYYNGEERAKGNILERFSAQQFPDLHSELNLSSLELGDSALYFCASSVDINTEAFFGQGTRLTVV.